The present entry profiles one TCR beta chain with its context. Its antigen is as yet unknown. Germline V gene data show CDR1 as MDHEN and CDR2 as SYDVKM. The CDR3 is made up of 14 amino acids. V gave up 8 bases and J gave up 8 bases; unmatched junction bases: 11. This entry is derived from a study of T cell responses to AZD1222 COVID-19 vaccine. Points from the study as a whole: Breadth and depth of Spike-specific TCRs rose after two AZD1222 doses. There were mostly white British donors and more females than males, and clonal diversity was possibly underestimated. Among spike-specific TCRs, nearly half reportedly target unmutated variant regions.

Sequencing was performed with immunoSEQ multiplex PCR; in TCRdb, only in-frame clones are kept and a portion is missing. The table lists over 100,000 clones, 80% to 90% of them singletons. The sequence was obtained from an adult in good health. Material: peripheral blood, obtained on day 0 of AZD1222 vaccination. V is TRBV28 and J is TRBJ1-4; 7 bases agree with TRBD1. The CDR3 DNA reads TGTGCCAGCCGCCCCGACAGGGCCCACGAAAAACTGTTTTTT. It encodes CASRPDRAHEKLFF.